This T cell receptor (beta chain) was obtained from a study of T-cell reconstitution after alpha-beta-depleted transplantation in children. A word on this clonotype: What it binds is unknown.

Germline values: CDR1 MNHEY, CDR2 SVGEGT. V dropped 4 bases and J dropped 6; count of bases not matched to a gene: 17. This CDR3 has 17 amino acids. Preparation of the TCRbeta library used unique molecular identifiers. One entry per CDR3 protein results from TCRdb running MiXCR on the PCR reads. The sample has hundreds of thousands of distinct CDR3 sequences, approximately 12% seen once. General study points: A year post-transplant, T-cell counts and diversity derived mostly from newly produced T cells. Several patients had high TCRbeta diversity at day 60; it came from surviving recipient T cells and thymic progenitors.

The chain joins TRBV6-2 or TRBV6-3 to TRBJ2-7; 8 bases map to TRBD2. The TCR was taken from a male patient younger than 18 who had a stem cell transplant for acute myeloid leukemia, so the T cells may come from the graft donor. Sequences were derived from PBMCs, mostly from graft donor cells, sampled 360 days after TCRalphabeta/CD19-depleted stem cell transplant. CDR3 in amino acids: CASSCWVRREGRREQYF. CDR3 coding DNA: TGTGCCAGCAGTTGTTGGGTTCGACGGGAGGGCCGGCGCGAGCAGTACTTC.